Below, 18 T cell receptor beta chains from the same sample are listed, as sequenced in a study of PD-L1 blockade in urothelial cancer. Generated by immunoSEQ multiplex PCR, the TCRdb table keeps only in-frame clones and is missing some. Of 45,000 to 65,000 clones listed, 85% are singletons. Stated time point: pretreatment peripheral blood. This specimen consisted of PBMCs, obtained around atezolizumab (anti-PD-L1) treatment. These receptors originate from an older man with urothelial cancer.

This clone was picked up many times. This chain connects TRBV5-4 to TRBJ1-2, with a tentative D call TRBD1 (6 bases). CDR3 length equals 15 residues. Trimming took off 4 bases at V and 7 bases at J, with 20 bases between the two ends. Germline values: CDR1 SGHNT, CDR2 YYREEE (reference sequence). This CDR3 is CASSTDPGQLLGYTF. CDR3 coding DNA: TGTGCCAGCAGCACTGACCCAGGACAGCTCCTTGGCTACACCTTC.

CDR3 sequence reads: CASSPRTSGSGDTQYF. CDR3 nucleotide sequence: TGTGCCAGCAGCCCGCGGACTAGCGGGAGTGGAGATACGCAGTATTTT. The V and J genes are TRBV5-4 and TRBJ2-3, with 13 bases identical to TRBD2. V dropped 4 bases and J dropped 5; count of bases not matched to a gene: 7. CDR1 and CDR2 (germline): SGHNT, YYREEE (reference sequence). The CDR3 contains 16 residues.

In DNA, the CDR3 is TGTGCCAGTATTGGGACTAGCGGGAGGACCGGATTCTCCTACAATGAGCAGTTCTTC. Translation gives CASIGTSGRTGFSYNEQFF. This chain joins TRBV19 and TRBJ2-1; 15 bases line up with TRBD2. Germline V gives CDR1 LNHDA, CDR2 SQIVND (reference sequence). The CDR3 extends over 19 amino acids. V shed 7 bases and J 0 bases; nucleotides not matched to a gene: 10.

The chain is built from TRBV7-2 and TRBJ2-5; 10 bases are shared with TRBD2. The trim removed 2 bases at V and 3 bases at J, leaving 0 bases unmatched. CDR3 length: 14 amino acids. Per germline, CDR1 SGHTA and CDR2 FQGNSA. The CDR3 protein is CASSLLAGEETQYF. CDR3 DNA sequence: TGTGCCAGCAGCTTACTAGCGGGGGAAGAGACCCAGTACTTC.

The chain is built from TRBV5-8 and TRBJ2-2; 10 bases line up with TRBD2. Germline V gene sequence: CDR1 SGHTS, CDR2 YDEGEE. The CDR3 is 18 amino acids. V gave up 3 bases and J gave up 3 bases; unmatched junction bases: 11. CDR3 sequence: CASSSASGRALDTGELFF. In DNA form, the CDR3 reads TGTGCCAGCAGCTCTGCCAGCGGGAGGGCCCTGGACACCGGGGAGCTGTTTTTT.

This clone was counted between two and nine times. The chain has TRBV5-4 and TRBJ2-5; 12 bases match TRBD2. The CDR3 loop spans 13 amino acids. Trimming took 9 bases from V and 1 from J; bases not matched to a gene: 1. Germline V CDR1 and CDR2: SGHNT, YYREEE (reference sequence). CDR3 in DNA: TGTGCCACGGGACTAGCGGGCCAAGAGACCCAGTACTTC. Translating gives CATGLAGQETQYF.

The chain joins TRBV6-6 to TRBJ1-2; D perhaps matches TRBD1 (6 bases). The CDR3 length is 14 residues. Trimming removed 6 bases from V and 3 bases from J, with 14 bases in between. Germline V gene data show CDR1 as MNHNY and CDR2 as SVGAGI (reference sequence). The CDR3 is CASRSDRRDYGYTF. The CDR3 nucleotides are TGTGCCAGCAGATCGGACAGACGAGACTATGGCTACACCTTC.

V gene TRBV18 combines with J gene TRBJ2-1; 9 nucleotides match TRBD2. The CDR3 sequence is 16 residues long. Per germline, CDR1 KGHSH and CDR2 LQKENI. Trimming at V came to 2 bases and at J to 6 bases, leaving 8 bases not matched to a gene. The chain's CDR3 is CASSPGAGGPGNEQFF. CDR3 DNA: TGTGCCAGCTCACCAGGGGCGGGAGGGCCTGGCAATGAGCAGTTCTTC.

The V and J genes are TRBV2 and TRBJ1-2; no firm D call. V was clipped by 6 bases and J by 8 bases, with 19 bases between them. CDR3 size: 14 residues. Germline loops: CDR1 SNHLY, CDR2 FYNNEI. Here the CDR3 DNA reads TGTGCCAGCAGGAAGGACGCACTAGGCGGGGGCTACACCTTC. Its protein product is CASRKDALGGGYTF.

In its sample, this clone was seen once. The rearrangement joins TRBV2 to TRBJ2-1; 8 nucleotides align to TRBD2. The V and J ends lost 5 bases and 5 bases, in that order; junction bases with no gene match: 5. This CDR3 comprises 14 residues. The germline gives CDR1 SNHLY, CDR2 FYNNEI. The chain's CDR3 is CASSPVLADNEQFF. The DNA for the CDR3 is TGTGCCAGCAGTCCGGTACTAGCGGACAATGAGCAGTTCTTC.

This clone turned up a few times. The genes are TRBV5-1 and TRBJ1-1; D is possibly TRBD1 (5 bases). The ends were cut back, 0 bases at V and 4 bases at J, with 10 bases in the middle. Per germline, CDR1 SGHRS and CDR2 YFSETQ. The CDR3 extends over 14 amino acids. In DNA form, the CDR3 reads TGCGCCAGCAGCTTGGGGGGGGTGACCACTGAAGCTTTCTTT. Its protein is CASSLGGVTTEAFF.

The J gene is TRBJ1-1, the V gene TRBV2; no clear D. Between the trimmed V and J ends, which lost 4 bases and 2 bases, there was a span of 5 bases. The V gene's germline CDR1 is SNHLY and CDR2 FYNNEI. CDR3 length: 12 amino acids. The CDR3 DNA is TGTGCCAGCAGTGGCCTAAACACTGAAGCTTTCTTT. It specifies CASSGLNTEAFF.

The V gene is TRBV6-5, the J gene TRBJ1-3; TRBD1 might be the D (6 bases). The V gene's germline CDR1 is MNHEY and CDR2 SVGAGI. The length of the CDR3 is 15 residues. The V gene lost 8 bases and the J gene lost 0 bases, with 14 bases spanning the gap. CDR3 coding DNA: TGTGCCAGCTCCGCCGACAGGCTCTCTGGAAACACCATATATTTT. Its translation is CASSADRLSGNTIYF.

CDR3: CATSREPREITGELFF. The CDR3 DNA reads TGTGCCACCAGCAGAGAACCGCGGGAGATTACCGGGGAGCTGTTTTTT. The chain carries TRBV15 and TRBJ2-2; 7 bases fit TRBD2. CDR1 and CDR2 from the germline V gene are LNHNV and YYDKDF (reference sequence). This CDR3 has 16 amino acids. V dropped 0 bases and J dropped 5; count of bases not matched to a gene: 6.

This clone occurred once. The V gene is TRBV18, the J gene TRBJ1-2; D might be TRBD1 (6 bases). Germline V gene sequence: CDR1 KGHSH, CDR2 LQKENI. V lost 3 bases, J lost 2 bases, and 10 bases lay in between. CDR3 length equals 14 residues. CDR3 region: CASSPDTGNYGYTF. In DNA, the CDR3 is TGTGCCAGCTCACCCGATACAGGGAACTATGGCTACACCTTC.

The J gene is TRBJ2-2, the V gene TRBV6-5; 8 bases are shared with TRBD1. This CDR3 has 15 amino acids. J lost 5 bases, V lost 4 bases, and 6 bases had no gene match. CDR1 is MNHEY and CDR2 is SVGAGI in the germline V gene. The CDR3 protein is CASSFATGVTGELFF. In DNA form, the CDR3 reads TGTGCCAGCAGTTTCGCGACAGGGGTGACCGGGGAGCTGTTTTTT.

The genes are TRBV7-9 and TRBJ1-2, with 12 bases matching TRBD1. V lost 8 bases, J lost 0 bases, and 7 bases stayed unmatched. The CDR3 is 16 residues long. The germline V gene encodes CDR1 SEHNR and CDR2 FQNEAQ (reference sequence). The CDR3 sequence: CASDGTGGATNYGYTF. CDR3 bases: TGTGCCAGCGACGGGACAGGGGGCGCCACTAACTATGGCTACACCTTC.

A single count supports this clone. This sequence joins TRBV5-1 and TRBJ1-1; D perhaps matches TRBD1 (6 bases). The V gene lost 3 bases and the J gene lost 0 bases, with 15 bases spanning the gap. The CDR3 is 16 amino acids. CDR1 and CDR2 from the germline V gene are SGHRS and YFSETQ. The CDR3 is CASSSGGASMNTEAFF. In DNA, the CDR3 is TGCGCCAGCAGCTCCGGGGGGGCTTCCATGAACACTGAAGCTTTCTTT. Full variable domain (rest looked up from reference TRBV5-1 and TRBJ1-1): KAGVTQTPRYLIKTRGQQVTLSCSPISGHRSVSWYQQTPGQGLQFLFEYFSETQRNKGNFPGRFSGRQFSNSRSEMNVSTLELGDSALYLCASSSGGASMNTEAFFGQGTRLTVV.